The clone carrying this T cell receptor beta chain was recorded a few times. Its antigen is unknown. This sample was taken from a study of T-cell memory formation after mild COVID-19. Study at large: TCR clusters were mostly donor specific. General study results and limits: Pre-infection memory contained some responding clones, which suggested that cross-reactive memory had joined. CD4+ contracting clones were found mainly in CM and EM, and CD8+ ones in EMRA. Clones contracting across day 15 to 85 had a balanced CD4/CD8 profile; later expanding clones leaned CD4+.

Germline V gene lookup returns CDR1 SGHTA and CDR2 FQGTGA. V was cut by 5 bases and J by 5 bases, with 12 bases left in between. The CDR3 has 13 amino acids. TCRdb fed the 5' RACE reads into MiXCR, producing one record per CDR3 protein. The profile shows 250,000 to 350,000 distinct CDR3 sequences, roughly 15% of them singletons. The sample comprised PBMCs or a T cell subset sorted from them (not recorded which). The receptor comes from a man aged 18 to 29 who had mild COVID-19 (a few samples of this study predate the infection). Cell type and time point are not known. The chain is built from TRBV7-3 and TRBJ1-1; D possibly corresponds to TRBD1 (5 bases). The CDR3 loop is CASSTTGQTEAFF. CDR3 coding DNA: TGTGCCAGCAGCACCACAGGTCAGACTGAAGCTTTCTTT.